This T cell receptor (beta chain) emerged from a study of neurological immune-mediated disorders. Comment on this clonotype: Its antigen is unknown.

The V gene's germline CDR1 is SQVTM and CDR2 ANQGSEA. CDR3 length: 13 residues. V was cut by 8 bases and J by 3 bases, with 14 bases left in between. From 15-18 subjects, every sequencing run obtained over 180 million TCR-beta sequences. MiXCR was run by TCRdb on the 5' RACE reads, yielding one entry per CDR3 protein. The repertoire holds tens of thousands of distinct CDR3 sequences, with around a fifth as singletons. Study observations and caveats: Across subjects, no CDR3 amino acid sequence appeared in expanded clones of more than one subject, a finding that suggested private repertoires in all groups.

Indicated time point: technical triplicate 3. Unsorted libraries were generated from 2 million PBMCs. These cells had been stored in RNAlater at -80 C. V is TRBV29-1 and J is TRBJ1-3; D gene unclear. The sample was PBMCs. This receptor was identified in a man aged 55 to 70 with HTLV-1-associated myelopathy (HAM/TSP). CDR3 coding DNA: TGCAGCACTGGCACAGCCTATGGAAACACCATATATTTT. Translation gives CSTGTAYGNTIYF.